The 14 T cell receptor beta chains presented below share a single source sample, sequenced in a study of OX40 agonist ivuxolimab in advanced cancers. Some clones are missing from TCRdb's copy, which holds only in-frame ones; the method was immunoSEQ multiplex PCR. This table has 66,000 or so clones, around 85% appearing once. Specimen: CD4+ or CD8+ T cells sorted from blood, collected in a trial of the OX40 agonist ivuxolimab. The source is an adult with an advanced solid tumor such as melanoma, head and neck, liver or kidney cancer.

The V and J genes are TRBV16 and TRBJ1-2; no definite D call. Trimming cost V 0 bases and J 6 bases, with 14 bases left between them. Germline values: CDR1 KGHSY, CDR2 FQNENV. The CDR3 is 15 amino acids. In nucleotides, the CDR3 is TGTGCCAGCAGCCAATCAAGTATCTCGGGCGATGGCTACACCTTC. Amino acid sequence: CASSQSSISGDGYTF.

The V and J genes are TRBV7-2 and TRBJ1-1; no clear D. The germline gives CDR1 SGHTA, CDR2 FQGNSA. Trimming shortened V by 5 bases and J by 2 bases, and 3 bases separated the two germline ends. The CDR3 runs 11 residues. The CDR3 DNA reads TGTGCCAGCAGCCTAAACACTGAAGCTTTCTTT. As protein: CASSLNTEAFF.

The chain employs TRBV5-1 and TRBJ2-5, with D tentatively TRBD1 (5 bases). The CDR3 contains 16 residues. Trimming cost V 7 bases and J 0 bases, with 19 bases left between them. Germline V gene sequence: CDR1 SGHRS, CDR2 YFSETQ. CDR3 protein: CASCPGTRADQETQYF. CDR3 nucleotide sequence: TGCGCCAGCTGCCCTGGTACCAGGGCGGACCAAGAGACCCAGTACTTC.

CDR3 in amino acids: CASSRQGYEQYF. The CDR3 region has the DNA TGTGCCAGCTCACGACAGGGGTACGAGCAGTACTTC. This rearrangement joins TRBV7-2 to TRBJ2-7, with TRBD1 matching 8 bases. Germline V gene lookup returns CDR1 SGHTA and CDR2 FQGNSA. Unmatched junction bases numbered 4, after V lost 8 bases and J lost 4 bases. The CDR3 consists of 12 residues. The full variable domain, its missing parts supplied by reference TRBV7-2 and TRBJ2-7, is GAGVSQSPSNKVTEKGKDVELRCDPISGHTALYWYRQSLGQGLEFLIYFQGNSAPDKSGLPSDRFSAERTGGSVSTLTIQRTQQEDSAVYLCASSRQGYEQYFGPGTRLTVT.

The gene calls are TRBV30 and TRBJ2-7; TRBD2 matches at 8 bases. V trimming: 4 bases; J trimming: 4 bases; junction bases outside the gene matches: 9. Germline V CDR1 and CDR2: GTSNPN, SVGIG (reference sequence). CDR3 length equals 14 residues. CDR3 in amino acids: CAWNPGTRLYEQYF. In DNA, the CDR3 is TGTGCCTGGAACCCCGGGACTAGACTGTACGAGCAGTACTTC.

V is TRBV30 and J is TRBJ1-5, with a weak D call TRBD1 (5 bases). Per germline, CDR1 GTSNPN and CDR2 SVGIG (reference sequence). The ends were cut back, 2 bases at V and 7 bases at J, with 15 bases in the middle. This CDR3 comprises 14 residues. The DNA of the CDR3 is TGTGCCTGGAGTTTGTGGGGCGGTGGACAGCCCCAGCATTTT. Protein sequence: CAWSLWGGGQPQHF.

In nucleotides, the CDR3 is TGTGCCAGCAGCGTACGCGGGGGGTACGCCGGGGAGCTGTTTTTT. Translated, it gives CASSVRGGYAGELFF. This sequence joins TRBV9 and TRBJ2-2, with TRBD2 matching 8 bases. With V trimmed by 1 base and J by 6 bases, 5 bases remained unmatched. Germline V gene sequence: CDR1 SGDLS, CDR2 YYNGEE. CDR3 length: 15 residues. Filled out from reference TRBV9 and TRBJ2-2, the complete variable domain reads DSGVTQTPKHLITATGQRVTLRCSPRSGDLSVYWYQQSLDQGLQFLIQYYNGEERAKGNILERFSAQQFPDLHSELNLSSLELGDSALYFCASSVRGGYAGELFFGEGSRLTVL.

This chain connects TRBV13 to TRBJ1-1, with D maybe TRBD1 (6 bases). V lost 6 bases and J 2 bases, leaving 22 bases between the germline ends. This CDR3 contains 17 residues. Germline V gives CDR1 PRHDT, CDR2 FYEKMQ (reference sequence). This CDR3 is CASRQGGRGAVNTEAFF. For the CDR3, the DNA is TGTGCCAGCAGACAAGGTGGGAGGGGGGCCGTAAACACTGAAGCTTTCTTT.

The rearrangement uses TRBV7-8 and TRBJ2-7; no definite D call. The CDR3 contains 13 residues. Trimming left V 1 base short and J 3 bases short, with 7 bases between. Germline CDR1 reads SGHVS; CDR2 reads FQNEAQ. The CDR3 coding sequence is TGTGCCAGCAGCTTAGACAGTGGCTACGAGCAGTACTTC. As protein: CASSLDSGYEQYF. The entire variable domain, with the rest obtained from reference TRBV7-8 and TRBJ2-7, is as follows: GAGVSQSPRYKVAKRGQDVALRCDPISGHVSLFWYQQALGQGPEFLTYFQNEAQLDKSGLPSDRFFAERPEGSVSTLKIQRTQQEDSAVYLCASSLDSGYEQYFGPGTRLTVT.

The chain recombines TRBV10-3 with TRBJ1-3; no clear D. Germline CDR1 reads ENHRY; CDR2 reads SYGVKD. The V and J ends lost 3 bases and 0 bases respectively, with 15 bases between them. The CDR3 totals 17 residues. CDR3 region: CAISDRLRGFSGNTIYF. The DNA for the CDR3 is TGTGCCATCAGTGACCGCCTCCGGGGTTTCTCTGGAAACACCATATATTTT.

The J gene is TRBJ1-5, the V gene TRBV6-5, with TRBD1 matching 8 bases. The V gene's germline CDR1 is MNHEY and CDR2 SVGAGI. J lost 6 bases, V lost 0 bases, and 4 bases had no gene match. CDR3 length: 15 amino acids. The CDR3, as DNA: TGTGCCAGCAGTTACTCCCAGGGGGCTGGTCAGCCCCAGCATTTT. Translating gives CASSYSQGAGQPQHF.

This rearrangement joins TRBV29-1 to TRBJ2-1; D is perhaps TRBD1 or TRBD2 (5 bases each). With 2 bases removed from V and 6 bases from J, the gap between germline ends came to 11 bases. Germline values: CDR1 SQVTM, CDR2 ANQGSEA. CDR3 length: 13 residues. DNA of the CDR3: TGCAGCGTTGAAAGGCAGGGAGTCAATGAGCAGTTCTTC. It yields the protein CSVERQGVNEQFF.

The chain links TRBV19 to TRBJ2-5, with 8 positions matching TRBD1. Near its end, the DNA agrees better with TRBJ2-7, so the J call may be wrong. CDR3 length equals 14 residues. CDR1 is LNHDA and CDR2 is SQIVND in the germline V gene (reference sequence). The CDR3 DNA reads TGTGCCAGTAGTAGGCGGACAGGGAGATACGAGCAGTACTTC. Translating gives CASSRRTGRYEQYF.

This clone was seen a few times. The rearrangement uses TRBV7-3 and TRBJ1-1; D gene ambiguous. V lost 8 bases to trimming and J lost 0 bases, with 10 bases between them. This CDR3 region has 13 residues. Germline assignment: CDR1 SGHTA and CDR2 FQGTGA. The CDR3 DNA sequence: TGTGCCAGCGCTTGGGGAGTGAACACTGAAGCTTTCTTT. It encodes CASAWGVNTEAFF. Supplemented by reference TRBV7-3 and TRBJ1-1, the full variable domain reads GAGVSQTPSNKVTEKGKYVELRCDPISGHTALYWYRQSLGQGPEFLIYFQGTGAADDSGLPNDRFFAVRPEGSVSTLKIQRTERGDSAVYLCASAWGVNTEAFFGQGTRLTVV.